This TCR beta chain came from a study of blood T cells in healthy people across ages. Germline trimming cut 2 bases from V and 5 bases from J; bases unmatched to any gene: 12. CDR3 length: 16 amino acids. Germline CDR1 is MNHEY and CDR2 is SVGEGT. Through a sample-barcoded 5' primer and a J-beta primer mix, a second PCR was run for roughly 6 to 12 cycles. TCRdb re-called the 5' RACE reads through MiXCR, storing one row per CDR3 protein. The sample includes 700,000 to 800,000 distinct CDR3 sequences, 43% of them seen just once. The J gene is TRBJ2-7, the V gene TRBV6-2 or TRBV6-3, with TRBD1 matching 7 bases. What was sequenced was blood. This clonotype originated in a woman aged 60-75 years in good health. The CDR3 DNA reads TGTGCCAGCAGTTACCCCCTAGGGGGCCTGACGGACGAGCAGTACTTC. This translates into CASSYPLGGLTDEQYF.